These T cell receptor beta chains were read from a single sample in a study of cytotoxic CD8 clonotypes in ibrutinib-treated CLL. Some clones are missing from TCRdb's copy, which holds only in-frame ones; the method was immunoSEQ multiplex PCR. The sample has some 200,000 clones, about three quarters seen once. The sequences come from PBMCs, collected after 12 months of ibrutinib treatment. The origin of the receptors is a human donor with chronic lymphocytic leukemia. CDR3s include the opening cysteine and the closing phenylalanine or tryptophan. The D gene is left open where the match is weak.

v_call	j_call	d_call	cdr3_aa
TRBV18	TRBJ1-5	TRBD1	CASSPATGANALNQPQHF
TRBV5-6	TRBJ2-1	TRBD2	CASTRGGRTDNEQFF
TRBV6-5	TRBJ1-1	NA	CASIRGIEAFF
TRBV30	TRBJ2-7	NA	CASRRAVGYEQYF
TRBV4-2	TRBJ2-1	NA	CASSQDSNQGREQFF
TRBV30	TRBJ1-2	NA	CASSGQTLYGYTF
TRBV28	TRBJ2-2	NA	CASSLYNTGELFF
TRBV18	TRBJ1-5	NA	CASSPSGQVDQPQHF
TRBV4-1	TRBJ2-5	NA	CASHQETQYF
TRBV10-3	TRBJ1-2	TRBD1	CAISEQGARIKYGYTF
TRBV30	TRBJ2-7	TRBD2	CAWKGSGSSYEQYF
TRBV2	TRBJ2-5	NA	CASSEYPLGQETQYF
TRBV13	TRBJ1-6	TRBD1	CASRFRDRETAHYNSPLHF
TRBV5-1	TRBJ2-5	TRBD2	CASSRSNSGGETQYF
TRBV2	TRBJ2-1	TRBD1	CASSRQGDSYNEQFF
TRBV19	TRBJ1-2	TRBD1	CASSPGDRGYTF
TRBV30	TRBJ2-5	NA	CAWNLWAKETQYF
TRBV5-1	TRBJ2-2	TRBD1	CASSDQGQGIGELFF
TRBV30	TRBJ2-1	NA	CAWRPGLSNEQFF
TRBV6-5	TRBJ2-3	NA	CASSVGGPDTQYF
TRBV30	TRBJ1-5	NA	CAWSVNSNQPQHF
TRBV7-2	TRBJ1-1	NA	CASSLFPGTEAFF
TRBV19	TRBJ2-1	NA	CASSMSAGYNEQFF
TRBV27	TRBJ2-1	NA	CASSLVQVDEQFF
TRBV28	TRBJ1-1	NA	CASTTNTEAFF
TRBV19	TRBJ1-5	TRBD1	CASSIGRGRNQPQHF
TRBV5-1	TRBJ1-1	NA	CASGRALNTEAFF
TRBV5-1	TRBJ1-6	NA	CASGEGNSYNSPLHF
TRBV6-1	TRBJ1-2	NA	CASSEGVRGRDGYTF
TRBV28	TRBJ2-7	NA	CASKFRPNTYEQYF
TRBV25-1	TRBJ2-5	NA	CASSSGSLHQETQYF
TRBV30	TRBJ2-2	TRBD2	CAWSVLGLAKAGELFF
TRBV28	TRBJ1-5	NA	CATGGRGGQPQHF
TRBV27	TRBJ2-6	NA	CASTSTSSGANVLTF
TRBV19	TRBJ1-5	TRBD1	CASGRTGDSNQPQHF
TRBV19	TRBJ2-6	NA	CASSIQGAGANVLTF
TRBV29-1	TRBJ1-3	TRBD1	CSVDRDREIPGNTIYF
TRBV11-3	TRBJ2-2	TRBD1	CASSFRDRGPLTGELFF
TRBV20-1	TRBJ2-7	NA	CSAGYGYEQYF
TRBV2	TRBJ1-1	NA	CASSSGNPNTEAFF
TRBV15	TRBJ2-1	NA	CATSRPDFRSENEQFF